This passage covers 5 T cell receptor beta chains from one sample sequenced in a study of response to subunit inactivated influenza vaccine. MiXCR, run by TCRdb on the RT-PCR reads, gives a single entry per CDR3 protein. The profile shows 500,000 to 750,000 distinct CDR3 sequences, 12% to 15% of them singletons. The material sequenced was PBMCs from blood, taken roughly 12 days after vaccination. The receptors were gathered from a man aged 45-60 years who received an inactivated influenza vaccine.

This clonotype was seen a few times. The V gene is TRBV7-8, the J gene TRBJ1-2; D remains ambiguous. Looked up from germline, CDR1 is SGHVS and CDR2 is FQNEAQ. There are 13 residues in the CDR3. The ends were cut back, 1 base at V and 8 bases at J, with 11 bases in the middle. CDR3: CASSLVRSGGYTF. CDR3 bases: TGTGCCAGCAGCTTAGTGCGCTCCGGAGGCTACACCTTC.

This chain joins TRBV28 and TRBJ2-1; no clear D gene. Trimming cost V 8 bases and J 8 bases, with 16 bases left between them. Germline V lookup: CDR1 MDHEN, CDR2 SYDVKM. This CDR3 comprises 13 residues. The CDR3 DNA reads as TGTGCCAGCGCGGCTCGGGCGGTAGATGAGCAGTTCTTC. Amino acids: CASAARAVDEQFF.

This clonotype was found a few times. The chain uses TRBV7-9 and TRBJ2-2; 11 positions match TRBD2. The V and J ends lost 7 bases and 5 bases, in that order; junction bases with no gene match: 6. There are 15 residues in the CDR3. Looked up from germline, CDR1 is SEHNR and CDR2 is FQNEAQ (reference sequence). CDR3 bases: TGTGCCAGCATGCTAGCGGGGGGTCGGACCGGGGAGCTGTTTTTT. Translated: CASMLAGGRTGELFF.

A few counts support this clonotype. The chain is built from TRBV12-3 or TRBV12-4 and TRBJ2-7, with D maybe TRBD1 (5 bases). The CDR3 runs 16 residues. The V end lost 4 bases, the J end lost 0 bases, and 16 bases lay between the germline ends. The CDR3 sequence is CASSSVRGRSSYEQYF. As DNA, the CDR3 is TGTGCCAGCAGTTCCGTAAGGGGTCGAAGCTCCTACGAGCAGTACTTC.

The chain links TRBV28 to TRBJ2-7; D is perhaps TRBD1 or TRBD2 (5 bases each). V was cut by 6 bases and J by 7 bases, with 16 bases left in between. Germline-derived CDR1 and CDR2 are MDHEN and SYDVKM. This CDR3 spans 13 amino acids. The CDR3 sequence is CASRPGGWGEQYF. The CDR3 DNA sequence: TGTGCCAGCAGACCTGGGGGTTGGGGGGAGCAGTACTTC.